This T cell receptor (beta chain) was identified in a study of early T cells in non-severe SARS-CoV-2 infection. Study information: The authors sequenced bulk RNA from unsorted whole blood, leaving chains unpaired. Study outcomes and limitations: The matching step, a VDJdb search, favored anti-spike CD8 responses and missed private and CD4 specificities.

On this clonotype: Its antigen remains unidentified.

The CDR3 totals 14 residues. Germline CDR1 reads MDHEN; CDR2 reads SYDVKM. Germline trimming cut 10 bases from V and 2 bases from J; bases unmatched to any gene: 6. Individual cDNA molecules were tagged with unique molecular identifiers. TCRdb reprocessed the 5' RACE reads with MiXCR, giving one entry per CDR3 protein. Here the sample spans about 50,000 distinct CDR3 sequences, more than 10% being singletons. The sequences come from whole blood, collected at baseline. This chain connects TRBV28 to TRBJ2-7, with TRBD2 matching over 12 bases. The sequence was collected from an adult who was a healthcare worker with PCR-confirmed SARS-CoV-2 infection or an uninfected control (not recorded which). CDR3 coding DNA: TGTGCCACCCTAGCGGGAGGGCCTCCCTACGAGCAGTACTTC. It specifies CATLAGGPPYEQYF.